This is a list of T cell receptor beta chains from one sample in a study of shared clonotypes between healthy human individuals. Produced via immunoSEQ multiplex PCR; TCRdb's table is partial and in-frame only. The sample holds about 490,000 clones; over 70% are singletons and the top ten take about 13%. Sequenced sample: PBMCs. The receptors derive from a woman aged 35 to 49 in good health. Some clones in this sample may be carry-over from other donors' samples. Both conserved end residues are trimmed from each CDR3. Where a row states a size, it is once, few, many or the class of an expanded clone; other rows omit it.

TRBV28	-	12	ASSTPGQGDGYT
TRBV28	-	14	ASSLLKLAGYNEQF
TRBV5-1	-	13	ASSLRASGTYEQY
TRBV4-3	-	14	ASSPRKQGRGTEAF
TRBV2	-	12	ASSEGAGQETQY
TRBV19	-	12	ASSETGVNTEAF
TRBV11-2	once	14	ASRPRSGGPLYEQY
TRBV9	-	12	ASNFGGQGNEQF
TRBV28	-	13	ASSSSLGQSQPQH
TRBV4-1	-	13	ASTRGEGRGNEQF
TRBV30	-	15	AWSPPRDIWGVTEAF
TRBV28	-	13	ASSSPGSGADTQY
TRBV7-9	once	13	ASSPRGTSTDTQY
TRBV9	few	10	ASSTSGLEQF
TRBV7-9	-	13	ASSLGTGFGEKLF
TRBV18	-	14	ASSPSLPELSYEQY
TRBV19	-	13	ASSTLPSGPQEQY
TRBV2	-	13	ASIPPGLGYNEQF
TRBV30	-	11	AWSRGLGETQY
TRBV2	once	10	ASSEAREKLF
TRBV5-1	-	12	ASSPFVAQDTQY
TRBV7-9	once	9	ASSNREEAF
TRBV9	few	13	ASSPTESSYNEQF
TRBV7-9	-	13	ASSADSGSTDTQY
TRBV7-2	-	12	ASSYTGLQETQY
TRBV5-1	-	14	ASSLGRGRARETQY
TRBV19	-	12	ASSIDRGANEQF
TRBV28	-	12	ASNYGGGADEQF
TRBV6-5	-	14	ASSYSNWDQNTEAF
TRBV28	-	12	ASTGSWAAEPQH
TRBV25-1	-	14	ASSPTGQGEGEKLF
TRBV7-9	-	11	ASSPGLPNEQY
TRBV6-6	-	12	ASSFLQGTYEQY
TRBV10-3	few	13	AISADRSNTGELF
TRBV5-1	-	13	ASSHTSDSYNEQF
TRBV19	-	11	ASSLANTGELF
TRBV12-5	-	15	ASGLVPRGGRTGELF
TRBV29-1	-	12	SAQETSGGGELF
TRBV19	many	11	ASSYPSTDTQY
TRBV30	-	11	AWSVRSGTSYT
TRBV5-1	many	12	ASSPPPGGQPQH
TRBV5-4	-	13	ASSQPGQGVMGYT
TRBV30	once	12	AWRKAGVGNTIY
TRBV7-9	few	12	ASSPGLADEEQF
TRBV10-3	-	11	AIGGQSFYEQY
TRBV7-9	-	13	ASSRGSSGANVLT
TRBV20-1	-	8	SVREARLF
TRBV27	-	11	ASSLNLYFEAF
TRBV27	many	14	ASSQSYSAANYGYT
TRBV5-1	once	12	ASSLRDYSYEQY
TRBV28	-	9	ASGLYTEAF
TRBV19	-	14	ASSSLLGGDSYEQY
TRBV5-1	-	10	ASSLGGDTQY